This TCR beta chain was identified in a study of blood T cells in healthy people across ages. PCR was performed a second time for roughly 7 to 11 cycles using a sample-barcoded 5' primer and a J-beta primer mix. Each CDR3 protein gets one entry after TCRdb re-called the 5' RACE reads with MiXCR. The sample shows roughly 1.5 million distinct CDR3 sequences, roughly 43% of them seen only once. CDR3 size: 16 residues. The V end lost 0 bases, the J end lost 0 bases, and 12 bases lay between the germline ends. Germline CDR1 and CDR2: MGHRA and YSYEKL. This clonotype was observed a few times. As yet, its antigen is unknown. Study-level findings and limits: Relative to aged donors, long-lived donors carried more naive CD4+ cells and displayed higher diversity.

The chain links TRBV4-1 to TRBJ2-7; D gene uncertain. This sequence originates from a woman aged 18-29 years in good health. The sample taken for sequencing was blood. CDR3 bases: TGCGCCAGCAGCCAAGATCCACACCCAGCCTCCTACGAGCAGTACTTC. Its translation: CASSQDPHPASYEQYF.